Listed here are 9 T cell receptor beta chains from one sample, sequenced in a study of blood T cells in healthy people across ages. A second about 6 to 12 cycle PCR used barcoded and J-beta primers. TCRdb re-called the 5' RACE reads through MiXCR, storing one row per CDR3 protein. Found here are more than 700,000 distinct CDR3 sequences, about half of them singletons; the top ten hold 15% to 20%. Sample: blood. The receptor set was obtained from an elderly man in good health.

The genes are TRBV3-1 and TRBJ2-7, with D possibly being TRBD2 (6 bases). This CDR3 is 14 amino acids long. Deletions cut 2 bases from V and 3 bases from J, with 11 bases between. Germline CDR1 and CDR2: LGHDT and YNNKEL (reference sequence). CDR3 DNA: TGTGCCAGCAGCCAATTGGGGGGTGTCTACGAGCAGTACTTC. Its protein is CASSQLGGVYEQYF.

For this clonotype: In this CDR3 the conserved last residue, phenylalanine or tryptophan, is missing, so a read error is likely. The chain links TRBV19 to TRBJ2-1; 14 nucleotides match TRBD2. J lost 8 bases, V lost 6 bases, and 9 bases had no gene match. The CDR3 has 16 residues. Per the germline V gene, CDR1 is LNHDA and CDR2 is SQIVND (reference sequence). The CDR3 region is CASSPTGTSGSDEQFL. The CDR3 DNA follows: TGTGCCAGTAGCCCCACCGGGACTAGCGGGAGCGATGAGCAGTTCTTG.

The CDR3 DNA sequence: TGTGCCAGCAGTTTACTGGGGGGAGGATCGTCAGGTACGCAGTATTTT. The encoded protein is CASSLLGGGSSGTQYF. This rearrangement joins TRBV27 to TRBJ2-3, with a tentative D call TRBD2 (6 bases). The CDR3 loop spans 16 amino acids. V was shortened by 2 bases and J by 8 bases, with 20 bases between the two germline ends. Germline V lookup: CDR1 MNHEY, CDR2 SMNVEV (reference sequence).

The sample holds a few counts of this clonotype. The chain couples TRBV29-1 to TRBJ2-5, with TRBD2 as a possible D gene (6 bases). The tail of the sequence fits TRBJ2-7 better, so the J call may be wrong. CDR1 and CDR2 (germline): SQVTM, ANQGSEA. CDR3 length: 13 amino acids. The CDR3 region is CSVERDPLGEQYF. Here the CDR3 DNA reads TGCAGCGTTGAGCGGGACCCCTTGGGCGAGCAGTACTTC.

The chain has TRBV20-1 and TRBJ1-2; TRBD1 is a possible D gene (6 bases). Per germline, CDR1 DFQATT and CDR2 SNEGSKA (reference sequence). The V end lost 3 bases, the J end lost 1 base, and 12 bases lay between the germline ends. This CDR3 region has 14 residues. The CDR3 here is CSARGDNVNYGYTF. CDR3 in DNA: TGCAGTGCTAGGGGGGACAACGTTAACTATGGCTACACCTTC.

The chain recombines TRBV12-3 or TRBV12-4 with TRBJ2-6; D gene uncertain. This CDR3 comprises 16 residues. Between the trimmed V and J ends, which lost 5 bases and 4 bases, there was a span of 15 bases. The CDR3 bases are TGTGCCAGCAGTCCCCTGGAGCCCTCCGGGGCCAACGTCCTGACTTTC. It specifies CASSPLEPSGANVLTF.

This chain links TRBV25-1 with TRBJ1-4; D is uncertain. Germline V gene data show CDR1 as MGHDK and CDR2 as SYGVNS. This CDR3 is built from 13 residues. Trimming removed 3 bases from V and 6 bases from J, with 8 bases in between. In nucleotides, the CDR3 is TGTGCCAGCAGTGAGGGTGGGGATGAAAAACTGTTTTTT. Translating it yields CASSEGGDEKLFF.

The chain couples TRBV29-1 to TRBJ2-5; 7 bases agree with TRBD2. The junction had 16 bases not matched to a gene; V was cut back by 4 bases and J by 11 bases. Germline CDR1 and CDR2: SQVTM and ANQGSEA. The CDR3 is made up of 14 amino acids. CDR3 region: CSVGVGGRYNEQYF. CDR3 nucleotide sequence: TGCAGCGTTGGGGTTGGCGGGAGATACAATGAGCAGTACTTC.

The CDR3 loop is CASLGTGDGYTF. The CDR3 coding sequence is TGCGCCAGCCTCGGGACAGGGGATGGCTACACCTTC. The chain combines TRBV4-1 with TRBJ1-2; 10 positions match TRBD1. From germline, CDR1 is MGHRA and CDR2 YSYEKL. The CDR3 is 12 residues long. Unmatched junction bases numbered 3, after V lost 8 bases and J lost 6 bases.